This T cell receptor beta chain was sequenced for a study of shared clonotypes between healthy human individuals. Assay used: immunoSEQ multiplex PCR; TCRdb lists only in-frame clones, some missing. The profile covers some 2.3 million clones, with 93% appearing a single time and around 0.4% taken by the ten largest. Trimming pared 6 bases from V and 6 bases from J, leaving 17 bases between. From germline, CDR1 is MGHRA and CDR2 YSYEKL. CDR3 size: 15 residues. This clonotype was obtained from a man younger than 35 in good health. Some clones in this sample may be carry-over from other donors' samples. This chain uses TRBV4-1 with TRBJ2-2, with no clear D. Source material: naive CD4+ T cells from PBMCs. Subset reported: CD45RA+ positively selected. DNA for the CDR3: TGCGCCAGCAGGAGCATGGATCCGATCGCCGGGGAGCTGTTTTTT. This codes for CASRSMDPIAGELFF.